Listed here is a single T cell receptor (beta chain). Its antigen is undetermined. The data originate from a study of cytomegalovirus exposure and HLA in healthy donors. The validation cohort, a group of more than 100 subjects, included the donors and was separate from the roughly 670-subject first cohort. TCRdb keeps only in-frame clones here, not all; method: immunoSEQ multiplex PCR. The repertoire holds about 150,000 clones, roughly 90% seen once, with about 20% in the top ten. CDR1 and CDR2 (germline): GTSNPN, SVGIG (reference sequence). The V gene end was trimmed by 1 base and the J gene end by 5 bases; junction bases not matched to a gene: 15. The CDR3 covers 18 residues. Findings and caveats of the study: According to reports, the classifier identified cytomegalovirus status with high specificity and sensitivity. Most TCR sequences showed up rarely, but some public TCRs showed up in many donors. TCR beta chains numbering about 160 were designated cytomegalovirus-associated.

V is TRBV30 and J is TRBJ1-5; 9 bases align to TRBD1. Specimen: PBMCs. The sequence came from a man younger than 35 in good health and CMV-seropositive. CDR3 in amino acids: CAWSDKWTGVGRYQPQHF. The CDR3, as DNA: TGTGCCTGGAGTGACAAATGGACAGGGGTAGGGAGGTATCAGCCCCAGCATTTT. Drawing the rest from reference TRBV30 and TRBJ1-5, the complete variable domain is SQTIHQWPATLVQPVGSPLSLECTVEGTSNPNLYWYRQAAGRGLQLLFYSVGIGQISSEVPQNLSASRPQDRQFILSSKKLLLSDSGFYLCAWSDKWTGVGRYQPQHFGDGTRLSIL.